These T cell receptor beta chains were read from a single sample in a study of blood T cells in healthy people across ages. TCRdb re-called the 5' RACE reads with MiXCR, one entry per CDR3 protein. The table includes about 810,000 distinct CDR3 sequences, about 37% detected once. The sequencing sample was made of blood. These receptors came from a man aged 18 to 30 in good health. CDR3s include the opening cysteine and the closing phenylalanine or tryptophan. D genes are given only for firm matches. The size field is filled for only some rows; it gives once, few, many or a size class.

D,size,V,J,CDR3,DNA
.,many,TRBV3-1,TRBJ1-2,CASSQGVGGYTF,TGTGCCAGCAGCCAAGGAGTAGGTGGCTACACCTTC
TRBD1,.,TRBV5-1,TRBJ2-1,CASTIGTGGDEQFF,TGCGCCAGCACCATCGGGACAGGAGGCGATGAGCAGTTCTTC
.,.,TRBV25-1,TRBJ2-7,CASSAPPDGIYEQYF,TGTGCCAGCAGTGCCCCCCCGGACGGAATCTACGAGCAGTACTTC
.,.,TRBV30,TRBJ1-2,CAWTQYGTPINYGYTF,TGTGCCTGGACTCAGTACGGGACCCCCATAAACTATGGCTACACCTTC
TRBD1,few,TRBV29-1,TRBJ1-1,CSVGRDSSLPEAFF,TGCAGCGTCGGAAGGGACAGCAGCCTACCTGAAGCTTTCTTT
TRBD1,few,TRBV5-5,TRBJ1-1,CASSPQGDRTEAFF,TGTGCCAGCAGCCCTCAGGGGGATCGCACTGAAGCTTTCTTT
.,.,TRBV12-5,TRBJ2-1,CASAPYSNEQFF,TGTGCTAGTGCTCCTTACAGCAATGAGCAGTTCTTC
.,once,TRBV6-2/TRBV6-3,TRBJ1-5,CASSYLAGEGQPQHF,TGTGCCAGCAGTTACCTGGCAGGGGAGGGTCAGCCCCAGCATTTT
TRBD1,.,TRBV6-2/TRBV6-3,TRBJ1-5,CASSYGTVGNQPQHF,TGTGCCAGCAGTTACGGGACAGTTGGCAATCAGCCCCAGCATTTT
.,few,TRBV6-5,TRBJ1-1,CASSFRTVNTEAFF,TGTGCCAGCAGTTTCAGGACGGTGAACACTGAAGCTTTCTTT
TRBD2,.,TRBV7-2,TRBJ2-2,CASSLSGGANTGELFF,TGTGCCAGCAGCCTTAGCGGGGGGGCGAACACCGGGGAGCTGTTTTTT
.,few,TRBV27,TRBJ1-5,CASRPLGPDQPQHF,TGTGCCAGCAGGCCTCTCGGGCCCGATCAGCCCCAGCATTTT
.,.,TRBV4-3,TRBJ2-2,CASSQGGRLIRPGELFF,TGCGCCAGCAGCCAAGGAGGCAGACTAATTCGGCCCGGGGAGCTGTTTTTT
TRBD2,.,TRBV6-5,TRBJ2-1,CASSYRSGGAHNEQFF,TGTGCCAGCAGTTACCGGAGCGGGGGGGCCCACAATGAGCAGTTCTTC
.,few,TRBV7-2,TRBJ2-7,CASSLMSGRVTYEQYF,TGTGCCAGCAGCTTAATGAGTGGCAGGGTAACCTACGAGCAGTACTTC
TRBD2,.,TRBV2,TRBJ2-2,CASCSGGPAGPGELFF,TGTGCGAGCTGTAGCGGGGGGCCCGCGGGGCCCGGGGAGCTGTTTTTT
.,.,TRBV4-3,TRBJ1-1,CASRSTGMGTEAFF,TGCGCCAGCAGGAGTACAGGAATGGGGACTGAAGCTTTCTTT
.,.,TRBV29-1,TRBJ2-3,CCVEEGGTDTQYF,TGCTGCGTTGAAGAGGGAGGCACAGATACGCAGTATTTT